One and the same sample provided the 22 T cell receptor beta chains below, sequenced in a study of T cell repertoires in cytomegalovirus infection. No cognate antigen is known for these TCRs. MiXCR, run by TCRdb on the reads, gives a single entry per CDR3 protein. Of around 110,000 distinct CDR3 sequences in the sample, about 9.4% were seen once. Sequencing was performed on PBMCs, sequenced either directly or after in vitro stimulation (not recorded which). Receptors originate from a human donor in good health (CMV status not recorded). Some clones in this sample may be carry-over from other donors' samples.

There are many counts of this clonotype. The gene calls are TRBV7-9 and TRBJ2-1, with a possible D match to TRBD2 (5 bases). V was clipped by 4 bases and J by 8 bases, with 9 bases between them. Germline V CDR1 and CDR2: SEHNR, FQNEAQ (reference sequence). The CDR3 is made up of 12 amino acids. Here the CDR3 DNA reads TGTGCCAGCAGCTCCCCCGGGGATGAGCAGTTCTTC. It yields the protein CASSSPGDEQFF.

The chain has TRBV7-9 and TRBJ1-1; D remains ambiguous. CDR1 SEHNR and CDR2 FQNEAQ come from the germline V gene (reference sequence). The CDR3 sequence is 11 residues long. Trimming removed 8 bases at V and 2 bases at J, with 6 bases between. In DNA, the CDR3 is TGTGCCAGCCGGGGAAACACTGAAGCTTTCTTT. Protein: CASRGNTEAFF. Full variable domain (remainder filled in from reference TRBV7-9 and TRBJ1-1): DTGVSQNPRHKITKRGQNVTFRCDPISEHNRLYWYRQTLGQGPEFLTYFQNEAQLEKSRLLSDRFSAERPKGSFSTLEIQRTEQGDSAMYLCASRGNTEAFFGQGTRLTVV.

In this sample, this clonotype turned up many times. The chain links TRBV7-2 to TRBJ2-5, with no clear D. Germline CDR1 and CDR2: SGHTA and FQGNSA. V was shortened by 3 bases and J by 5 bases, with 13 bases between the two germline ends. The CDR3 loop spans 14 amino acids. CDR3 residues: CASSFVVGFETQYF. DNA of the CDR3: TGTGCCAGCAGCTTTGTGGTAGGGTTTGAGACCCAGTACTTC.

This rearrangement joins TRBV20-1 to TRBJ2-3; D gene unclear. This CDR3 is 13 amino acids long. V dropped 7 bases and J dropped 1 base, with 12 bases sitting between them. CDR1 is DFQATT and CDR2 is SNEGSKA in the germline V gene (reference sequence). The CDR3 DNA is TGCAGTGTCCACTCCCCCCGCACAGATACGCAGTATTTT. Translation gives CSVHSPRTDTQYF.

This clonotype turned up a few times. CDR3 in DNA: TGTGCCAGCTCACAGGGTAGCACCTTC. Its translation is CASSQGSTF. The chain has TRBV2 and TRBJ1-2; perhaps TRBD1 as D (6 bases). The V gene lost 8 bases and the J gene lost 13 bases, with 11 bases spanning the gap. This CDR3 has 9 residues. Germline CDR1 SNHLY, CDR2 FYNNEI.

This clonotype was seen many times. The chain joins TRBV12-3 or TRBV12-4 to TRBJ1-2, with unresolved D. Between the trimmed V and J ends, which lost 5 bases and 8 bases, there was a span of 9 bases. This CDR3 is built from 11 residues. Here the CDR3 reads CASSTMGGYTF. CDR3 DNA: TGTGCCAGCAGTACAATGGGGGGCTACACCTTC.

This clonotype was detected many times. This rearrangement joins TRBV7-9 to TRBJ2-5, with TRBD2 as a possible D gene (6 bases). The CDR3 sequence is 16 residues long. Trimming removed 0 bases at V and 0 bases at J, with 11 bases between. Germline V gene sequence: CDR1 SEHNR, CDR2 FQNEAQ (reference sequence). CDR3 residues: CASSLAASANQETQYF. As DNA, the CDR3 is TGTGCCAGCAGCTTAGCTGCTAGCGCGAACCAAGAGACCCAGTACTTC. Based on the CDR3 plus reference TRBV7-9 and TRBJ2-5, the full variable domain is DTGVSQNPRHKITKRGQNVTFRCDPISEHNRLYWYRQTLGQGPEFLTYFQNEAQLEKSRLLSDRFSAERPKGSFSTLEIQRTEQGDSAMYLCASSLAASANQETQYFGPGTRLLVL.

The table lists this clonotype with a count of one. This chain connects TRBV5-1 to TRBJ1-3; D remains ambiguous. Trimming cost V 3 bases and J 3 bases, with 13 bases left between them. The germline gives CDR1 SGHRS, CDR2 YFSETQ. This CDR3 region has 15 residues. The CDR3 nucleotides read TGCGCCAGCAGCTCCGGTAGTCCAGGTGGAAACACCATATATTTT. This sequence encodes CASSSGSPGGNTIYF.

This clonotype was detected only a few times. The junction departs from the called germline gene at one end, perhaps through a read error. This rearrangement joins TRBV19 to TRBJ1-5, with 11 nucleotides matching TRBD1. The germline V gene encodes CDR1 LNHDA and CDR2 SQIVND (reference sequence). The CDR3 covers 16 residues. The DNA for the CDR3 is TGTGCCAGTGACCCAGGCCGGACAGGGGGCAAGCAGCCCCAGCATTTT. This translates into CASDPGRTGGKQPQHF.

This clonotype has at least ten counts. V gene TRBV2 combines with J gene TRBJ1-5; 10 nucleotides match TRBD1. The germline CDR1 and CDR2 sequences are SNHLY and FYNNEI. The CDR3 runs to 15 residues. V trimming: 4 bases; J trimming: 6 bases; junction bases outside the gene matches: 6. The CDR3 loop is CASSAGGDRGQPQHF. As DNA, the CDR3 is TGTGCCAGCAGTGCCGGAGGGGACAGGGGTCAGCCCCAGCATTTT.

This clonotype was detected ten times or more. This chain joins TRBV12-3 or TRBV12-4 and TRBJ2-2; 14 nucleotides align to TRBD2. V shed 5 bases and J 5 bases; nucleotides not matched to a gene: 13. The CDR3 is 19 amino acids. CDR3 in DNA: TGTGCCAGCAGTCCCCTTCCGGGGACTAGCGGGAGAGAGACCGGGGAGCTGTTTTTT. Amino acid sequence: CASSPLPGTSGRETGELFF.

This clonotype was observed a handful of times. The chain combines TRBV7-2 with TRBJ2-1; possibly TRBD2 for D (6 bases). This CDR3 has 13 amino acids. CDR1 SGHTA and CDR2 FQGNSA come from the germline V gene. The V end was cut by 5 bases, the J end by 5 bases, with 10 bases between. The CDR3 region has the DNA TGTGCCAGCAGCCGGGGACTCCACAATGAGCAGTTCTTC. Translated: CASSRGLHNEQFF.

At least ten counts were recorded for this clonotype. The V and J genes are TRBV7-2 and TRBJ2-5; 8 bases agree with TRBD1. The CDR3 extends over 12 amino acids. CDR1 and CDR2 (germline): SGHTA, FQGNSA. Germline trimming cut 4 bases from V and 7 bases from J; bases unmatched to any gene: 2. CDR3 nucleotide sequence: TGTGCCAGCAGCTGGGGACAGGCGACCCAGTACTTC. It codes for CASSWGQATQYF. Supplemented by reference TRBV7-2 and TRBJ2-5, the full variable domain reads GAGVSQSPSNKVTEKGKDVELRCDPISGHTALYWYRQSLGQGLEFLIYFQGNSAPDKSGLPSDRFSAERTGGSVSTLTIQRTQQEDSAVYLCASSWGQATQYFGPGTRLLVL.

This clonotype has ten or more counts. CDR3 region: CASSPGWAEIRRYTF. CDR3 bases: TGTGCCAGCAGCCCTGGTTGGGCAGAAATCCGCCGCTACACCTTC. J is TRBJ1-2 and V is TRBV5-6; D unresolved. Germline CDR1 SGHDT, CDR2 YYEEEE. The CDR3 covers 15 residues. The V end was cut by 4 bases, the J end by 9 bases, with 22 bases between.

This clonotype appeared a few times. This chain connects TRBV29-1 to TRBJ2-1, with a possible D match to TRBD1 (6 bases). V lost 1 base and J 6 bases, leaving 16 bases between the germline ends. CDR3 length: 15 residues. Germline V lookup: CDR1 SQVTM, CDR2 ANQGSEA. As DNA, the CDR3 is TGCAGCGTTGAAGTCCCCCTGGGACACCCCAATGAGCAGTTCTTC. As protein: CSVEVPLGHPNEQFF.

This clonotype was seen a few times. CDR3 loop: CASRAQRFSYNEQFF. The CDR3 DNA reads as TGTGCCAGCAGGGCCCAACGGTTCTCCTACAATGAGCAGTTCTTC. This chain links TRBV12-3 or TRBV12-4 with TRBJ2-1; D gene uncertain. V gave up 6 bases and J gave up 0 bases, with 12 bases separating them. The CDR3 runs 15 residues.

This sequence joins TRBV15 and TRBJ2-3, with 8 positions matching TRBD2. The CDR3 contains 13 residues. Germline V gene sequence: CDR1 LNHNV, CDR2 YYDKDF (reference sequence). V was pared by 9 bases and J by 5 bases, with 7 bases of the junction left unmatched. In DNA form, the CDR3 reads TGTGCCACACGGGAGGGGAGCGAAGATACGCAGTATTTT. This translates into CATREGSEDTQYF.

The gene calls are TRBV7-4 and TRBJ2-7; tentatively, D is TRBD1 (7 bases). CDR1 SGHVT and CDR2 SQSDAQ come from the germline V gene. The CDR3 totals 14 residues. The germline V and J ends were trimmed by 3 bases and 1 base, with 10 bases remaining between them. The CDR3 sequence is CASSLAGQSYEQYF. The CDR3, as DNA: TGTGCCAGCAGCTTGGCGGGACAGTCCTACGAGCAGTACTTC. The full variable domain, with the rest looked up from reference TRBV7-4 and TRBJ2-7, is GAGVSQSPRYKVAKRGRDVALRCDSISGHVTLYWYRQTLGQGSEVLTYSQSDAQRDKSGRPSGRFSAERPERSVSTLKIQRTEQGDSAVYLCASSLAGQSYEQYFGPGTRLTVT.

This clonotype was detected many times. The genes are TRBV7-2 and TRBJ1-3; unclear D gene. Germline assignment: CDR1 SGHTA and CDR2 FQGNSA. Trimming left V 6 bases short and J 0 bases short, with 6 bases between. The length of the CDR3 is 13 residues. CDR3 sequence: CASRDLSGNTIYF. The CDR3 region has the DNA TGTGCCAGCAGGGATCTCTCTGGAAACACCATATATTTT.

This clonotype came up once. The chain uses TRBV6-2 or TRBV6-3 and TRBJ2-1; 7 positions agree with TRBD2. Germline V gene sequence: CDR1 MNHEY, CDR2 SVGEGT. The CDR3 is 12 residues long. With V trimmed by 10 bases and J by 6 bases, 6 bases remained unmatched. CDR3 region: CATKTSANEQFF. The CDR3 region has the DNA TGTGCCACCAAAACTAGCGCCAATGAGCAGTTCTTC.

The CDR3 sequence is CASSGSGISTDTQYF. CDR3 bases: TGTGCCAGTTCGGGAAGCGGGATTAGCACAGATACGCAGTATTTT. The rearrangement joins TRBV19 to TRBJ2-3; 7 bases agree with TRBD2. Germline V gene data show CDR1 as LNHDA and CDR2 as SQIVND (reference sequence). The CDR3 has 15 amino acids. Germline trimming cut 8 bases from V and 0 bases from J; bases unmatched to any gene: 8.

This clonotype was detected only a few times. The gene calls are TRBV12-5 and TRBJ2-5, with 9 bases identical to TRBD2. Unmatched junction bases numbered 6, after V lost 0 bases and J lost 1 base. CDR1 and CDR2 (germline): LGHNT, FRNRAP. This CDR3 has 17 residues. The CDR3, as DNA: TGTGCTAGTGGTTTGGTACATGCGGGAGGGCCCCAAGAGACCCAGTACTTC. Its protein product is CASGLVHAGGPQETQYF.